This paragraph covers one T cell receptor (beta chain) sequence. This clone is categorized as medium-sized (0.01 to 0.1%). Its antigen has not been determined. No much larger clone exists at a distance of one base, and base qualities are not known. At diagnosis, peripheral blood, uninvolved tumor-adjacent lung and tumor were collected and stored as a combination of fresh-frozen and FFPE material. For TCR repertoire profiling, the blood samples were analyzed as peripheral blood mononuclear cells. This entry comes from a study of T cells in localized non-small cell lung cancer (TCRdb year 2020). About the full investigation: The study analyzed T cell repertoires of approximately 240 early-stage NSCLC patients, comparing tumors and uninvolved tumor-adjacent lungs. The mean age of the NSCLC patients was about 67 years, with 130 or so men and approximately 100 women. The cohort comprised a few hundred treatment-naïve NSCLC patients with resected, localized lung tumors.

TCR beta CDR3 regions were sequenced from DNA using the immunoSEQ Assay. As for the authors' bioinformatics: To compute T cell density, TCR beta template counts were normalized to usable DNA, which was estimated by amplifying housekeeping genes. Using the preseqR package, richness was estimated by extrapolating to 120,000 templates for tissue samples and 400,000 templates for PBMC samples. Clonality was calculated as one minus Pielou's evenness. Tissue-enriched TCRs were identified through differential abundance testing performed on productive amino-acid clonotypes, with a minimum total count of 5 and an alpha of 0.1. The Jaccard Index and the Morisita Overlap Index were used to measure how much the repertoires overlapped between compartments. TCR beta CDR3s were clustered by GLIPH together with public tetramer-defined viral CDR3s, and at least three viral sequences plus V-gene enrichment were required for viral motifs. TCRdb re-hosts the immuneACCESS table, in-frame sequences only. Its copies lack some clones; in the studies checked, an unresolved V gene accounts for under half of them, and the cause for the rest is not known. V and J calls and clone size are copied from that table; D and trimming were computed from the DNA. Present in this sample are 20,000 to 25,000 clones, more than 75% of which were seen just once. The ten largest clones add up to 25% to 35% of the sample.

Overall study results and their limits: Multi-region tumor sequencing was not performed, so intratumor heterogeneity could not be excluded. A median of approximately 50 of the top 100 tumor clones turned up in the paired uninvolved adjacent lung, and 25 to 35 of those clones also ranked among the top 100 of that same adjacent lung. Because the study design was exploratory, TCR variables were selected using unadjusted p-values without false-discovery rate correction. Higher T cell density in blood was associated with longer overall survival, whereas higher clonality in adjacent lung was associated with shorter survival. Uninvolved tumor-adjacent lung showed the highest T cell clonality, higher than tumor, which suggests more focused antigenic responses in the uninvolved tumor-adjacent lung.

The sequences come from peripheral blood, collected before any cancer treatment. This clonotype originated in a male donor aged 60 or over with stage I squamous cell lung carcinoma.

The bases read TGTGCCAGCAGCCCCGCTCATACAGGGGTTGGCTACACCTTC. Its coded protein is CASSPAHTGVGYTF. The V and J segments used are TRBV6-5 and TRBJ1-2, with 7 bases in between that match TRBD1. Compared with germline, V lacks 6 bases and J lacks 7 bases; bases without a gene match: 11. The germline V gene encodes CDR1 MNHEY and CDR2 SVGAGI. The CDR3, cysteine through phenylalanine, is 14 amino acids long. Only the CDR3 region is kept as DNA, spanning 42 bases read in frame from base 1.